The subject of this entry is one T cell receptor beta chain. MiXCR reprocessed the PCR reads for TCRdb. The sample lists some 14,000 clones, about 30% seen once, with roughly 24% in the top ten. This entry comes from a study of metastatic and nonmetastatic thyroid tumors. Ahead of thyroid surgery, no patient had received treatment of any kind. V lost 3 bases, J lost 4 bases, and 11 bases stayed unmatched. CDR3 length: 17 residues. Germline V gene sequence: CDR1 SGDLS, CDR2 YYNGEE. The source of this sequence is a female donor with papillary thyroid cancer or a benign thyroid nodule (not recorded which). Some clones in this sample may be carry-over from other donors' samples. The sequenced material came from tumor tissue. The chain recombines TRBV9 with TRBJ1-2, with TRBD1 matching over 11 bases. CDR3 in amino acids: CASSASGTGGLGYGYTF. CDR3 DNA sequence: TGTGCCAGCAGCGCCTCCGGGACAGGGGGTTTAGGCTATGGCTACACCTTC.